This T cell receptor (beta chain) was identified in a study of high-grade serous ovarian cancer treatment subgroups. Worth noting for this clone: The antigen is not known.

TCRdb's table, derived via immunoSEQ multiplex PCR, lists solely in-frame clones and lacks some. The sample has approximately 15,000 clones, 73% seen once; the top ten hold 3.5% to 5.5%. General observations from the study: Spatial context was lost because tumors were sequenced in bulk. Different patients shared almost no repertoire; same-patient tumors shared 0.11 to 0.79.

Tumor samples were obtained before definitive surgery or chemotherapy. The CDR3 has 17 amino acids. With 4 bases removed from V and 1 base from J, the gap between germline ends came to 14 bases. Germline CDR1 and CDR2: LGHNA and YSLEER. The V and J genes are TRBV4-3 and TRBJ2-6; a weak D match, TRBD1 (5 bases). Sequenced sample: tumor tissue. The clonotype was recovered from a human donor with high-grade serous ovarian cancer. The CDR3: CASSREPDTSGANVLTF. The DNA of the CDR3 is TGCGCCAGCAGCCGCGAACCGGACACTTCTGGGGCCAACGTCCTGACTTTC.